A single sample is the source of the 11 T cell receptor beta chains below, sequenced in a study of tumor-infiltrating lymphocytes in primary liver carcinoma. Starting from approximately 470 ng of total RNA, TCR beta cDNA was produced with a primer in the constant region. Researchers made the TCR beta libraries by running three nested multiplex PCR rounds with slightly modified ARM-PCR. With TRBV1-TRBV30 forward primers and a C-beta reverse primer, the first two PCR rounds were run for approximately 10 cycles each. In TCRdb, the multiplex PCR reads were re-called with MiXCR into one record per CDR3 protein. The table includes 300,000 to 400,000 distinct CDR3 sequences, 65% detected once. The researchers obtained blood RNA from unsorted whole blood and also extracted germline DNA. Sequences were obtained from peripheral blood. These receptors were obtained from a man aged 35-49 years with primary liver carcinoma and hepatitis B virus infection.

The genes are TRBV12-3 or TRBV12-4 and TRBJ2-7; D unclear. V was clipped by 2 bases and J by 3 bases, with 17 bases between them. This CDR3 comprises 16 residues. CDR3 coding DNA: TGTGCCAGCAGTTTACTATGGCAGCTCCGGCACTACGAGCAGTACTTC. It specifies CASSLLWQLRHYEQYF.

Details on this clonotype: This may come from a read error, since a much larger clone is one base off. The chain recombines TRBV29-1 with TRBJ2-7; D unresolved. The CDR3 runs to 13 residues. Germline CDR1 SQVTM, CDR2 ANQGSEA. The CDR3 DNA reads as TGCAGAGTTGAGGATGGTAGATCCTACGAGCAGTACTTC. It is translated as CRVEDGRSYEQYF.

In the case of this clonotype: A clone one base away is much larger, so this may be a read error. The chain combines TRBV6-2 or TRBV6-3 with TRBJ1-2; 7 bases fit TRBD1. CDR3 size: 13 residues. Looked up from germline, CDR1 is MNHEY and CDR2 is SVGEGT. The trim removed 7 bases at V and 4 bases at J, leaving 6 bases unmatched. DNA for the CDR3: TGTGCCAGCAACGTAAGGACAGGCTATGGCTACACCTTC. Amino acid sequence: CASNVRTGYGYTF.

The chain joins TRBV20-1 to TRBJ2-5, with D perhaps given as TRBD1 or TRBD2 (6 bases each). V was clipped by 7 bases and J by 4 bases, with 16 bases between them. Germline assignment: CDR1 DFQATT and CDR2 SNEGSKA (reference sequence). The CDR3 is 13 residues long. The CDR3 coding sequence is TGCAGTGTCCAGAGGGGGGCGGGAGAGACCCAGTACTTC. Protein product: CSVQRGAGETQYF.

In regard to this clonotype: A junction boundary mismatches the germline segment, possibly from a read error. V gene TRBV11-2 combines with J gene TRBJ1-5, with TRBD1 identical over 7 bases. CDR1 SGHAT and CDR2 FQNNGV come from the germline V gene. The CDR3 spans 15 residues. CDR3 loop: CASSPGQFSNQPQHF. The CDR3 bases are TGTGCTAGCAGCCCGGGACAGTTTAGCAATCAGCCCCAGCATTTT.

The chain is built from TRBV7-9 and TRBJ2-1, with TRBD2 identical over 8 bases. CDR1 and CDR2 (germline): SEHNR, FQNEAQ (reference sequence). CDR3 size: 17 residues. The trim removed 4 bases at V and 0 bases at J, leaving 8 bases unmatched. CDR3 residues: CASSSRVSGSSYNEQFF. In DNA form, the CDR3 reads TGTGCCAGCAGCTCAAGGGTGAGCGGGAGCTCCTACAATGAGCAGTTCTTC.

A note on this clonotype: This clone may be a read error of a much larger clone one base away. V gene TRBV12-3 or TRBV12-4 combines with J gene TRBJ2-7; D uncertain. The CDR3 is 12 residues long. CDR3 sequence (DNA): TGTGTCAGCAGTTTTTGGGCCGCCGAGCAGTACTTC. Protein product: CVSSFWAAEQYF.

This clonotype was detected only once. One junction end disagrees with the germline gene, perhaps due to a read error. The gene calls are TRBV11-2 and TRBJ2-1; D is possibly TRBD2 (7 bases). The germline V gene encodes CDR1 SGHAT and CDR2 FQNNGV. CDR3 length: 16 residues. The CDR3 coding sequence is TGTGCCAGCAGCTGGACTAACGGGGGGCAATACAACGAGCAGTTCTTC. This sequence encodes CASSWTNGGQYNEQFF.

As regards this clonotype: The junction departs from germline at one end; a sequencing error may be responsible. This chain joins TRBV11-2 and TRBJ1-1; no clear D. CDR1 SGHAT and CDR2 FQNNGV come from the germline V gene. The CDR3 spans 15 residues. CDR3 sequence (DNA): TGTGCCAGCAGCTTAGATCTGGTCGGTCGCACTAAAGCTTTCTTT. Translating it yields CASSLDLVGRTKAFF.

The chain links TRBV29-1 to TRBJ2-7; 13 positions agree with TRBD2. The CDR3 has 16 residues. Looked up from germline, CDR1 is SQVTM and CDR2 is ANQGSEA. J was trimmed by 2 bases and V by 8 bases; bases with no gene match: 12. CDR3 residues: CSWALAGGPGPYEQYF. CDR3 DNA sequence: TGCAGCTGGGCACTAGCGGGAGGGCCAGGGCCCTACGAGCAGTACTTC.

Points on this clonotype: One end of the junction does not line up with germline, which may come from a read error. The V and J genes are TRBV6-2 or TRBV6-3 and TRBJ2-2; 8 bases fit TRBD1. Germline V gene data show CDR1 as MNHEY and CDR2 as SVGEGT. This CDR3 contains 16 residues. The CDR3 sequence is CTSSYGQGADTGELFF. The CDR3 DNA reads TGTACCAGTAGTTACGGGCAGGGGGCGGACACCGGGGAGCTGTTTTTT.